The clone carrying this TCR beta chain is a singleton in its sample. As yet, its antigen is unknown. This CDR3 comprises 16 residues. Per germline, CDR1 PRHDT and CDR2 FYEKMQ (reference sequence). The ends were cut back, 2 bases at V and 3 bases at J, with 14 bases in the middle. The sample comes from a study of blood T cells in healthy people across ages. Findings and limits, study-wide: Per million T cells, TCR beta diversity dropped roughly linearly as age increased.

Samples each had at least 5 micrograms of total RNA extracted. A sample-barcoded 5' primer and a J-beta primer mix were used in a second PCR of roughly 7 to 11 cycles. TCRdb called the 5' RACE reads again in MiXCR, with one record for every CDR3 protein. The sample holds under 700,000 distinct CDR3 sequences, more than 20% seen once. These data also formed part of another study, on T cells of mothers and their children. From that second work: Related and unrelated pairs show similar thymic shaping of TCR recombination output.

The origin of this receptor is a boy younger than 18 in good health. Sequencing was performed on blood. The chain couples TRBV13 to TRBJ2-1; weak D call: TRBD1 (5 bases). The CDR3 spells CASSLSTAGIYNEQFF. The CDR3 DNA sequence: TGTGCCAGCAGCTTATCTACGGCAGGGATCTACAATGAGCAGTTCTTC. Variable domain in full (rest from reference TRBV13 and TRBJ2-1): AAGVIQSPRHLIKEKRETATLKCYPIPRHDTVYWYQQGPGQDPQFLISFYEKMQSDKGSIPDRFSAQQFSDYHSELNMSSLELGDSALYFCASSLSTAGIYNEQFFGPGTRLTVL.